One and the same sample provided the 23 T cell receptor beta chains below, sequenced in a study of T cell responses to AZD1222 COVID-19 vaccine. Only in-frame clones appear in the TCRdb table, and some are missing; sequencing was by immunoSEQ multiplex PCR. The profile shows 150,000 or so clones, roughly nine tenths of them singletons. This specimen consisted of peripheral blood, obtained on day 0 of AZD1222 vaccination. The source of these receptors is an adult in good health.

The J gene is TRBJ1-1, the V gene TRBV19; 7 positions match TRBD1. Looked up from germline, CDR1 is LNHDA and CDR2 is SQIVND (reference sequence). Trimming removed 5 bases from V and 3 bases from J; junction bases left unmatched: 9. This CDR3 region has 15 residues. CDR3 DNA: TGTGCCAGTAGTGGCGGCAGGGGGATGTACACTGAAGCTTTCTTT. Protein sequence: CASSGGRGMYTEAFF.

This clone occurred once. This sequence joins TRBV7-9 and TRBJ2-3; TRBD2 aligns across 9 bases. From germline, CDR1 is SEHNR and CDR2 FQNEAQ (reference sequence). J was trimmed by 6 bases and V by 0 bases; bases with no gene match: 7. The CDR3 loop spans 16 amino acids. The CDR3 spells CASSLALAGGRDTQYF. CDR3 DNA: TGTGCCAGCAGCTTAGCGCTGGCGGGGGGGCGGGATACGCAGTATTTT.

CDR3: CASSPYGYEQYF. In DNA form, the CDR3 reads TGCGCCAGCAGCCCGTATGGTTACGAGCAGTACTTC. The chain employs TRBV5-1 and TRBJ2-7, with D unresolved. Germline CDR1 SGHRS, CDR2 YFSETQ. The CDR3 has 12 amino acids. Trimming pared 4 bases from V and 4 bases from J, leaving 9 bases between.

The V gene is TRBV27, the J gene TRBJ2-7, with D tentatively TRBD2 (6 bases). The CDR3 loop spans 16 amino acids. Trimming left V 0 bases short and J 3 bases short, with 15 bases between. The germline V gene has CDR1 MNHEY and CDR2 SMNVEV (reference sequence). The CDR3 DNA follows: TGTGCCAGCAGTTTATCGCTCGCGGGACGATTCTACGAGCAGTACTTC. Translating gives CASSLSLAGRFYEQYF.

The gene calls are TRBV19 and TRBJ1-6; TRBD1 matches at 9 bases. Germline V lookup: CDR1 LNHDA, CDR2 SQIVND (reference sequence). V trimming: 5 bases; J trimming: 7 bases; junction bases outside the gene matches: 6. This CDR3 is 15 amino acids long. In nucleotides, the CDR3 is TGTGCCAGTAGTCTGACAGGGGGGAAAAATTCACCCCTCCACTTT. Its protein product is CASSLTGGKNSPLHF.

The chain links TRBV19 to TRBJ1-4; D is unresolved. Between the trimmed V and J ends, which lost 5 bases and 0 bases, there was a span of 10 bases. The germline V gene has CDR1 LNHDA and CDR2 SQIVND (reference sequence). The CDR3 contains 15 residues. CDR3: CASSPRPATNEKLFF. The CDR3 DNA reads TGTGCCAGTAGTCCTCGACCAGCAACTAATGAAAAACTGTTTTTT.

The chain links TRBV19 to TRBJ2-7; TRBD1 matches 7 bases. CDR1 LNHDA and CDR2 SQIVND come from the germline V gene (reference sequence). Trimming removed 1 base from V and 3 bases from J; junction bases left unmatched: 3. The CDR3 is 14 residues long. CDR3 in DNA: TGTGCCAGTAGTATAGCGGGACAGAACTACGAGCAGTACTTC. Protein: CASSIAGQNYEQYF.

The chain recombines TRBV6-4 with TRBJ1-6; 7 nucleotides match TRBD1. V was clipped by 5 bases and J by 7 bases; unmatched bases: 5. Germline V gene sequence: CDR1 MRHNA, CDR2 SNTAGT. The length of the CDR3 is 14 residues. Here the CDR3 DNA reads TGTGCCAGCAGTCGGACAGGTTACAATTCACCCCTCCACTTT. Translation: CASSRTGYNSPLHF.

The CDR3 protein is CASRGQGRYGYTF. DNA of the CDR3: TGTGCCAGCAGGGGACAGGGAAGGTATGGCTACACCTTC. The chain carries TRBV6-5 and TRBJ1-2; 9 bases map to TRBD1. This CDR3 is built from 13 residues. Germline V gene data show CDR1 as MNHEY and CDR2 as SVGAGI. Trimming removed 6 bases from V and 5 bases from J; junction bases left unmatched: 4.

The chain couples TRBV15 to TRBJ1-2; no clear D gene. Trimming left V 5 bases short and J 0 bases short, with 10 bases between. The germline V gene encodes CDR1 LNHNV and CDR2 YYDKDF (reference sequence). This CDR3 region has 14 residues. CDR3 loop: CATSLPISNYGYTF. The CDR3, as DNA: TGTGCCACCAGCCTACCGATCTCTAACTATGGCTACACCTTC.

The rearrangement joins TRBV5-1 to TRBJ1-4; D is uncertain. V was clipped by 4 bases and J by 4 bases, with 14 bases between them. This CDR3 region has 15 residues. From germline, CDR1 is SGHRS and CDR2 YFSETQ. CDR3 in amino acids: CASSRASFGNEKLFF. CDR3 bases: TGCGCCAGCAGCCGGGCCAGCTTTGGTAATGAAAAACTGTTTTTT.

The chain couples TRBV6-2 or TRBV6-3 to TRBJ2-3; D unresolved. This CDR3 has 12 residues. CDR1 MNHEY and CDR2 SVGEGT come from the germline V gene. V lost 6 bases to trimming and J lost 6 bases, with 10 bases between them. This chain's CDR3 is CASSLIADTQYF. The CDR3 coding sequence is TGTGCCAGCAGCCTCATAGCCGATACGCAGTATTTT.

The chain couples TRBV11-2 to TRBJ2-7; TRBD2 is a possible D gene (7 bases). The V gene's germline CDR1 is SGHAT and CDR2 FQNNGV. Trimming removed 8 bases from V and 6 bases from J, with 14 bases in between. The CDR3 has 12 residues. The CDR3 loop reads CASLGGVSEQYF. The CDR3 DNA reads TGTGCCAGCCTAGGGGGGGTTAGCGAGCAGTACTTC.

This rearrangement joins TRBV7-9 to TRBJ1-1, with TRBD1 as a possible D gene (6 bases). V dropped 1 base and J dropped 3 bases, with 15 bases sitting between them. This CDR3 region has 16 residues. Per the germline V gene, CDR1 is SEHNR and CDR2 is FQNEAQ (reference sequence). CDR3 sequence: CASSLGGGLPDTEAFF. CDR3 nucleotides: TGTGCCAGCAGCTTAGGGGGGGGCCTTCCCGACACTGAAGCTTTCTTT.

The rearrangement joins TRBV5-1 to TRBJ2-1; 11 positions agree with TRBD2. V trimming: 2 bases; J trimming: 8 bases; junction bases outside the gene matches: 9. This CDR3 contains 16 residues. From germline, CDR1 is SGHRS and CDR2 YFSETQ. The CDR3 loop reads CASSFTTSGSSHEQFF. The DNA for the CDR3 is TGCGCCAGCAGCTTTACAACTAGCGGGAGTTCCCATGAGCAGTTCTTC.

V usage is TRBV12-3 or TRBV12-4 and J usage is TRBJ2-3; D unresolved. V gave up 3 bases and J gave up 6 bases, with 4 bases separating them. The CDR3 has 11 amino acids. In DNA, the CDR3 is TGTGCCAGCAGTTTCTCGGATACGCAGTATTTT. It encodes CASSFSDTQYF.

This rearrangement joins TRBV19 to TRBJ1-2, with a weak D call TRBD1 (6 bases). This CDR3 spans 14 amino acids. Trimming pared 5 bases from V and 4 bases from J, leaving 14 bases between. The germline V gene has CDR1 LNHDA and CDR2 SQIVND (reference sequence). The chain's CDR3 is CASSGRQAAYGYTF. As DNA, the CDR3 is TGTGCCAGTAGTGGGAGACAGGCGGCCTATGGCTACACCTTC.

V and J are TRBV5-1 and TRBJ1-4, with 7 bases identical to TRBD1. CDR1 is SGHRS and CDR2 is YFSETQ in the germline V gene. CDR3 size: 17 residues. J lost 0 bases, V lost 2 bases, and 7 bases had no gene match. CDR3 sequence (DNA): TGCGCCAGCAGCTTTCAGGGGGTTATAGCAACTAATGAAAAACTGTTTTTT. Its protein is CASSFQGVIATNEKLFF.

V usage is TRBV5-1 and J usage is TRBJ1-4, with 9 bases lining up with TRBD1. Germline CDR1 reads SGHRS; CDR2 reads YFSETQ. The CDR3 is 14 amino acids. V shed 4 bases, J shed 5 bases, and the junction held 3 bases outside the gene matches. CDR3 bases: TGCGCCAGCAGCCGGGACAGGGAAAATGAAAAACTGTTTTTT. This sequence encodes CASSRDRENEKLFF.

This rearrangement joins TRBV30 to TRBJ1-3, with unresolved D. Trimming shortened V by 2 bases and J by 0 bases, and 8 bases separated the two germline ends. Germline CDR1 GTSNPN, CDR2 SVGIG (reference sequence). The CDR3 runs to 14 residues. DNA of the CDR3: TGTGCCTGGAGTTCAGGTTTCTCTGGAAACACCATATATTTT. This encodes CAWSSGFSGNTIYF.

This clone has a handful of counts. The CDR3 region has the DNA TGTGCCAGCAGCCAAGAGGAACTTGATTCCTACGAGCAGTACTTC. It encodes CASSQEELDSYEQYF. The chain links TRBV4-2 to TRBJ2-7; D uncertain. The germline V and J ends were trimmed by 0 bases and 1 base, with 10 bases remaining between them. Germline CDR1 is LGHNA and CDR2 is YNFKEQ. The CDR3 is made up of 15 amino acids.

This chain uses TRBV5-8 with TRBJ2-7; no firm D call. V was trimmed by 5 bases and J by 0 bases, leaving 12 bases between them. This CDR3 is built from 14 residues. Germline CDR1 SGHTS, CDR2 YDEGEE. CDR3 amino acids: CASSRSEDSYEQYF. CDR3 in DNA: TGTGCCAGCAGTCGGTCCGAGGACTCCTACGAGCAGTACTTC. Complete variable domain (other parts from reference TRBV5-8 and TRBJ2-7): EAGVTQSPTHLIKTRGQQATLRCSPISGHTSVYWYQQALGLGLQFLLWYDEGEERNRGNFPPRFSGRQFPNYSSELNVNALELEDSALYLCASSRSEDSYEQYFGPGTRLTVT.

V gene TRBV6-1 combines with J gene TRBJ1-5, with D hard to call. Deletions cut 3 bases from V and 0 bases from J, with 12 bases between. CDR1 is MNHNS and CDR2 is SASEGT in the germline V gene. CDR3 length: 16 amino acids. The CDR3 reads CASSEPSGDSNQPQHF. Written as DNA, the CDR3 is TGTGCCAGCAGTGAGCCCTCAGGTGATAGCAATCAGCCCCAGCATTTT.